The next 25 T cell receptor beta chains were all read from a single sample in a study of cytomegalovirus exposure and HLA in healthy donors. The PCR made use of 60 Vbeta and 13 Jbeta primers. Assay used: immunoSEQ multiplex PCR; TCRdb lists only in-frame clones, some missing. The sample consists of around 68,000 clones, around 70% of them appearing once. Source material: PBMCs. Source of these receptors: a woman aged 25 to 39 in good health and CMV-seronegative.

This chain connects TRBV4-1 to TRBJ2-3, with 9 bases fitting TRBD2. Germline V gene data show CDR1 as MGHRA and CDR2 as YSYEKL. The trim removed 5 bases at V and 5 bases at J, leaving 17 bases unmatched. The CDR3 covers 18 residues. CDR3 coding DNA: TGCGCCAGCAGCTCGCACAGTGGCGGGGGGGCAAAGATAGATACGCAGTATTTT. This translates into CASSSHSGGGAKIDTQYF.

The chain links TRBV4-2 to TRBJ1-1; D not certain. This CDR3 comprises 14 residues. Germline CDR1 reads LGHNA; CDR2 reads YNFKEQ. The V gene lost 0 bases and the J gene lost 4 bases, with 9 bases spanning the gap. CDR3 bases: TGTGCCAGCAGCCAAGATTTTCGGGGCACTGAAGCTTTCTTT. It codes for CASSQDFRGTEAFF.

The chain couples TRBV13 to TRBJ2-3; D gene ambiguous. The CDR3 length is 15 residues. The germline gives CDR1 PRHDT, CDR2 FYEKMQ (reference sequence). The germline V and J ends were trimmed by 4 bases and 3 bases, with 14 bases remaining between them. The CDR3 DNA reads TGTGCCAGCAGCTCGCTGACTGTCTCTACAGATACGCAGTATTTT. This translates into CASSSLTVSTDTQYF.

In its sample, this clone was seen a few times. V usage is TRBV11-2 and J usage is TRBJ2-1, with 13 bases matching TRBD2. In germline, CDR1 is SGHAT, CDR2 FQNNGV. Losses at the gene ends were 5 bases for V and 14 bases for J; bases not matched to a gene: 6. The length of the CDR3 is 13 residues. The CDR3 reads CASSRTSGGTKFF. In nucleotides, the CDR3 is TGTGCCAGCAGCCGGACTAGCGGGGGAACGAAGTTCTTC.

This sequence joins TRBV7-3 and TRBJ1-1; perhaps TRBD1 as D (5 bases). This CDR3 region has 13 residues. Per germline, CDR1 SGHTA and CDR2 FQGTGA. V was pared by 5 bases and J by 1 base, with 8 bases between. The CDR3 coding sequence is TGTGCCAGCAGCACGCAGGGGAACACTGAAGCTTTCTTT. This encodes CASSTQGNTEAFF.

The chain employs TRBV6-4 and TRBJ2-1, with 7 positions matching TRBD1. The CDR3 is 20 residues long. CDR1 MRHNA and CDR2 SNTAGT come from the germline V gene. The ends lost 6 bases at V and 0 bases at J; junction bases unmatched: 20. This chain's CDR3 is CASSLPPGTVRQASYNEQFF. The CDR3 DNA reads TGTGCCAGCAGCCTACCCCCCGGGACAGTCCGTCAGGCCTCCTACAATGAGCAGTTCTTC.

The rearrangement uses TRBV7-9 and TRBJ1-1; TRBD1 might be the D (5 bases). Germline CDR1 is SEHNR and CDR2 is FQNEAQ (reference sequence). The CDR3 totals 14 residues. Trimming shortened V by 4 bases and J by 6 bases, and 15 bases separated the two germline ends. This CDR3 is CASSSEARGAEAFF. The CDR3, as DNA: TGTGCCAGCAGCTCCGAGGCTCGGGGGGCTGAAGCTTTCTTT.

This rearrangement joins TRBV7-9 to TRBJ1-4; TRBD1 agrees at 7 bases. Germline V gene sequence: CDR1 SEHNR, CDR2 FQNEAQ (reference sequence). The CDR3 contains 16 residues. Losses at the gene ends were 5 bases for V and 4 bases for J; bases not matched to a gene: 10. The CDR3: CASSTRTGSYNEKLFF. CDR3 nucleotide sequence: TGTGCCAGCAGCACTCGGACAGGTTCTTATAATGAAAAACTGTTTTTT.

The chain couples TRBV11-2 to TRBJ2-1, with a possible D match to TRBD2 (7 bases). With 5 bases removed from V and 0 bases from J, the gap between germline ends came to 17 bases. Per the germline V gene, CDR1 is SGHAT and CDR2 is FQNNGV. This CDR3 contains 17 residues. The CDR3 DNA is TGTGCCAGCAGCCCTCGGGGGGCGCGAGGCTCCTACAATGAGCAGTTCTTC. Translating gives CASSPRGARGSYNEQFF.

The rearrangement uses TRBV6-1 and TRBJ2-5, with 16 bases matching TRBD2. Germline V gene sequence: CDR1 MNHNS, CDR2 SASEGT. The CDR3 covers 17 residues. V lost 4 bases and J lost 2; bases outside the gene matches: 4. Here the CDR3 reads CASSGGLAGGLQETQYF. The CDR3 nucleotides are TGTGCCAGCAGTGGGGGACTAGCGGGGGGGCTACAAGAGACCCAGTACTTC.

This chain connects TRBV7-8 to TRBJ1-1; 7 positions match TRBD1. The germline V gene has CDR1 SGHVS and CDR2 FQNEAQ. This CDR3 is 12 amino acids long. The DNA for the CDR3 is TGTGTCGCGAAGGGGGCTGACACTGAAGCTTTCTTT. Protein product: CVAKGADTEAFF. Filled out from reference TRBV7-8 and TRBJ1-1, the complete variable domain reads GAGVSQSPRYKVAKRGQDVALRCDPISGHVSLFWYQQALGQGPEFLTYFQNEAQLDKSGLPSDRFFAERPEGSVSTLKIQRTQQEDSAVYLCVAKGADTEAFFGQGTRLTVV.

The chain is built from TRBV7-6 and TRBJ1-1; D is perhaps TRBD1 (5 bases). V was pared by 1 base and J by 4 bases, with 10 bases between. The germline gives CDR1 SGHVS, CDR2 FNYEAQ. The CDR3 covers 14 residues. The CDR3 loop is CASSLENGGTEAFF. The CDR3 nucleotides read TGTGCCAGCAGCTTAGAGAACGGGGGCACTGAAGCTTTCTTT.

Comment on this clone: At one end the junction does not follow the germline gene, possibly because of a read error. The V and J genes are TRBV6-1 and TRBJ1-3; 7 bases fit TRBD1. Per the germline V gene, CDR1 is MNHNS and CDR2 is SASEGT. The CDR3 runs 14 residues. The CDR3 bases are TGTGCCACCGACAGGGTAAACTCTGGAAGCACCATATATTTT. This gives the protein CATDRVNSGSTIYF.

The rearrangement joins TRBV5-6 to TRBJ2-1, with TRBD2 matching over 9 bases. CDR1 is SGHDT, CDR2 YYEEEE, per germline. The CDR3 spans 14 residues. Trimming took 4 bases from V and 3 from J; bases not matched to a gene: 2. CDR3: CASSAGGLYNEQFF. The CDR3 DNA follows: TGTGCCAGCAGCGCGGGGGGGCTCTACAATGAGCAGTTCTTC.

The chain joins TRBV7-2 to TRBJ1-1; D not certain. Germline-derived CDR1 and CDR2 are SGHTA and FQGNSA. The CDR3 runs to 14 residues. Trimming left V 3 bases short and J 1 base short, with 9 bases between. The DNA for the CDR3 is TGTGCCAGCAGCTTTTTTACAGAGAACACTGAAGCTTTCTTT. Encoded protein: CASSFFTENTEAFF.

This chain links TRBV28 with TRBJ2-3; 9 positions match TRBD2. Germline-derived CDR1 and CDR2 are MDHEN and SYDVKM. Losses at the gene ends were 5 bases for V and 5 bases for J; bases not matched to a gene: 11. The CDR3 contains 16 residues. The CDR3 nucleotides read TGTGCCAGCAGTCCCCGGGGAAGCGGGGGGCGAGATACGCAGTATTTT. As protein: CASSPRGSGGRDTQYF.

This chain joins TRBV5-8 and TRBJ1-2, with 7 bases identical to TRBD1. V shed 4 bases and J 4 bases; nucleotides not matched to a gene: 4. The CDR3 contains 13 residues. Germline V lookup: CDR1 SGHTS, CDR2 YDEGEE. CDR3 amino acids: CASSQTGSYGYTF. The CDR3 DNA is TGTGCCAGCAGCCAGACAGGGAGCTATGGCTACACCTTC.

The rearrangement links TRBV6-1 to TRBJ2-7; 8 nucleotides align to TRBD1. Germline loops: CDR1 MNHNS, CDR2 SASEGT. The CDR3 loop spans 14 amino acids. The J segment lost 2 bases and the V segment lost 4 bases, leaving 4 bases of the junction unmatched. CDR3 sequence reads: CASSVSRGPYEQYF. In DNA form, the CDR3 reads TGTGCCAGCAGTGTATCCAGGGGGCCCTACGAGCAGTACTTC.

The chain recombines TRBV10-1 with TRBJ1-3; weak D call: TRBD1 (5 bases). Trimming shortened V by 4 bases and J by 1 base, and 17 bases separated the two germline ends. The germline gives CDR1 WNHNN, CDR2 SYGVQD (reference sequence). The CDR3 runs to 17 residues. CDR3 nucleotide sequence: TGCGCCAGCAGTGGGATCGGGTGTCGGGGGTCTGGAAACACCATATATTTT. Translated, it gives CASSGIGCRGSGNTIYF.

V gene TRBV2 combines with J gene TRBJ1-3; D ambiguous. Germline CDR1 reads SNHLY; CDR2 reads FYNNEI. The CDR3 contains 19 residues. Trimming left V 2 bases short and J 0 bases short, with 20 bases between. The CDR3 DNA reads TGTGCCAGCAGTGAATTCGCTGATCTTCAGGTCCTCTCTGGAAACACCATATATTTT. This translates into CASSEFADLQVLSGNTIYF. Based on the CDR3 plus reference TRBV2 and TRBJ1-3, the full variable domain is EPEVTQTPSHQVTQMGQEVILRCVPISNHLYFYWYRQILGQKVEFLVSFYNNEISEKSEIFDDQFSVERPDGSNFTLKIRSTKLEDSAMYFCASSEFADLQVLSGNTIYFGEGSWLTVV.

The chain joins TRBV29-1 to TRBJ1-4; 8 nucleotides agree with TRBD1. Per the germline V gene, CDR1 is SQVTM and CDR2 is ANQGSEA. The trim removed 3 bases at V and 5 bases at J, leaving 8 bases unmatched. This CDR3 contains 15 residues. In nucleotides, the CDR3 is TGCAGCGTTGAGAGCGCAGGGGGCATAAATGAAAAACTGTTTTTT. Protein: CSVESAGGINEKLFF.

The gene calls are TRBV6-5 and TRBJ2-7; TRBD2 matches 12 bases. Germline V CDR1 and CDR2: MNHEY, SVGAGI. The CDR3 loop spans 15 amino acids. V lost 0 bases to trimming and J lost 7 bases; unmatched junction nucleotides: 4. This CDR3 is CASSYSTSGGLEQYF. For the CDR3, the DNA is TGTGCCAGCAGTTACTCAACTAGCGGGGGGCTTGAGCAGTACTTC.

The DNA for the CDR3 is TGTGCCAGTAGTATTCGGCAGGGCACGTCCGAGCAGTACTTC. It is translated as CASSIRQGTSEQYF. V is TRBV19 and J is TRBJ2-7; tentatively, D is TRBD1 (5 bases). Germline values: CDR1 LNHDA, CDR2 SQIVND (reference sequence). V was pared by 3 bases and J by 6 bases, with 15 bases between. There are 14 residues in the CDR3.

For the CDR3, the DNA is TGCGCCAGCAGCTTGCCGGGACAAGCGGAAAAACTGTTTTTT. It is translated as CASSLPGQAEKLFF. V and J are TRBV5-1 and TRBJ1-4; maybe TRBD1 (6 bases). The CDR3 is 14 amino acids. Germline V gene sequence: CDR1 SGHRS, CDR2 YFSETQ. With 1 base removed from V and 8 bases from J, the gap between germline ends came to 12 bases. The entire variable domain, with the rest obtained from reference TRBV5-1 and TRBJ1-4, is as follows: KAGVTQTPRYLIKTRGQQVTLSCSPISGHRSVSWYQQTPGQGLQFLFEYFSETQRNKGNFPGRFSGRQFSNSRSEMNVSTLELGDSALYLCASSLPGQAEKLFFGSGTQLSVL.

In regard to this clone: At one end, the junction sequence differs from germline, possibly due to a read error. Within the sample, other DNA sequences also encode this same CDR3. The chain carries TRBV27 and TRBJ1-1; D possibly corresponds to TRBD1 (6 bases). Germline CDR1 MNHEY, CDR2 SMNVEV (reference sequence). This CDR3 spans 15 amino acids. CDR3 amino acids: CASRKGVVVNTEAFF. The CDR3 DNA is TGTGCCAGCAGGAAGGGGGTGGTTGTGAACACCGAAGCTTTCTTT.